These 21 T cell receptor beta chains were sequenced from one sample in a study of cytomegalovirus exposure and HLA in healthy donors. Produced via immunoSEQ multiplex PCR; TCRdb's table is partial and in-frame only. The sample has some 130,000 clones, approximately 92% seen once. The sequencing sample was made of PBMCs. The receptors here all came from a woman under 30 in good health and CMV-seronegative.

The chain uses TRBV10-3 and TRBJ1-6; D may be TRBD1 (6 bases). V was trimmed by 1 base and J by 2 bases, leaving 12 bases between them. CDR3 length: 17 amino acids. The V gene's germline CDR1 is ENHRY and CDR2 SYGVKD. CDR3 nucleotide sequence: TGTGCCATCAGTGAGTTAGGGGGGGCCACCTATAATTCACCCCTCCACTTT. Translating it yields CAISELGGATYNSPLHF.

CDR3 sequence: CASSPGGLGNTIYF. CDR3 DNA sequence: TGTGCCAGCAGCCCGGGGGGCCTTGGAAACACCATATATTTT. The chain is built from TRBV7-8 and TRBJ1-3, with D maybe TRBD1 (6 bases). V gave up 5 bases and J gave up 3 bases, with 11 bases separating them. Looked up from germline, CDR1 is SGHVS and CDR2 is FQNEAQ. This CDR3 is 14 amino acids long.

The chain is built from TRBV2 and TRBJ1-2; no definite D call. V was pared by 0 bases and J by 1 base, with 12 bases between. The CDR3 extends over 16 amino acids. CDR1 SNHLY and CDR2 FYNNEI come from the germline V gene. This CDR3 reads CASSEAVGRDNYGYTF. The CDR3 bases are TGTGCCAGCAGTGAAGCGGTGGGGAGGGATAACTATGGCTACACCTTC.

The rearrangement joins TRBV6-1 to TRBJ2-2, with 10 positions matching TRBD1. The trim removed 3 bases at V and 5 bases at J, leaving 6 bases unmatched. The CDR3 has 16 residues. Germline V gene lookup returns CDR1 MNHNS and CDR2 SASEGT. In DNA form, the CDR3 reads TGTGCCAGCAGTGACCAGGGGACAGGGGTGACCGGGGAGCTGTTTTTT. It is translated as CASSDQGTGVTGELFF.

The chain is built from TRBV7-3 and TRBJ2-5; 7 positions match TRBD2. Trimming cost V 5 bases and J 6 bases; bases outside gene matches: 6. The CDR3 runs 13 residues. Germline CDR1 reads SGHTA; CDR2 reads FQGTGA. CDR3 protein: CASSPSGDQTQYF. In nucleotides, the CDR3 is TGTGCCAGCAGCCCCAGCGGGGATCAGACCCAGTACTTC.

This sequence joins TRBV6-5 and TRBJ2-1, with 8 bases identical to TRBD2. Trimming cost V 6 bases and J 5 bases; bases outside gene matches: 9. This CDR3 region has 15 residues. Germline CDR1 and CDR2: MNHEY and SVGAGI. The CDR3 DNA is TGTGCCAGCAGCACATACCTTAGCGGGGACAATGAGCAGTTCTTC. Translating gives CASSTYLSGDNEQFF.

V gene TRBV14 combines with J gene TRBJ1-3; D ambiguous. V lost 4 bases, J lost 8 bases, and 6 bases lay in between. The CDR3 consists of 11 residues. The germline CDR1 and CDR2 sequences are SGHDN and FVKESK. CDR3 in amino acids: CASSPGYTIYF. The DNA of the CDR3 is TGTGCCAGCAGCCCGGGGTACACCATATATTTT. Variable domain in full (rest from reference TRBV14 and TRBJ1-3): EAGVTQFPSHSVIEKGQTVTLRCDPISGHDNLYWYRRVMGKEIKFLLHFVKESKQDESGMPNNRFLAERTGGTYSTLKVQPAELEDSGVYFCASSPGYTIYFGEGSWLTVV.

The table lists this clone with a count of one. The chain has TRBV27 and TRBJ1-2; TRBD1 aligns across 8 bases. With 5 bases clipped from V and 5 bases from J, the junction kept 10 bases outside the gene matches. The CDR3 consists of 15 residues. The germline V gene has CDR1 MNHEY and CDR2 SMNVEV (reference sequence). In DNA, the CDR3 is TGTGCCAGCAGTCCGACGACAGGGGCGGGGTATGGCTACACCTTC. Translation: CASSPTTGAGYGYTF.

This clone was observed a few times. The CDR3 bases are TGTGCCAGTCGGGACAGGGTTAATTCACCCCTCCACTTT. Its protein is CASRDRVNSPLHF. The chain employs TRBV19 and TRBJ1-6; 9 bases fit TRBD1. The CDR3 loop spans 13 amino acids. The junction had 2 bases not matched to a gene; V was cut back by 8 bases and J by 6 bases. CDR1 and CDR2 from the germline V gene are LNHDA and SQIVND (reference sequence).

The J gene is TRBJ2-3, the V gene TRBV13, with 9 bases aligning to TRBD2. This CDR3 has 16 residues. V lost 2 bases, J lost 3 bases, and 6 bases stayed unmatched. The germline CDR1 and CDR2 sequences are PRHDT and FYEKMQ (reference sequence). CDR3 amino acids: CASSLKAGGFTDTQYF. The CDR3 DNA follows: TGTGCCAGCAGCTTAAAAGCGGGGGGATTTACAGATACGCAGTATTTT.

The V gene is TRBV25-1, the J gene TRBJ1-1, with D unresolved. Germline values: CDR1 MGHDK, CDR2 SYGVNS. There are 12 residues in the CDR3. The V gene lost 2 bases and the J gene lost 11 bases, with 12 bases spanning the gap. DNA of the CDR3: TGTGCCAGCAGTGAACTCCCGGGAATGGCTTTCTTT. It translates to CASSELPGMAFF.

The V gene is TRBV7-9, the J gene TRBJ2-7; D perhaps matches TRBD1 (6 bases). The CDR3 loop spans 15 amino acids. The V gene's germline CDR1 is SEHNR and CDR2 FQNEAQ (reference sequence). The V and J ends lost 5 bases and 2 bases respectively, with 16 bases between them. This CDR3 reads CASSPSVWGPYEQYF. CDR3 coding DNA: TGTGCCAGCAGCCCTAGTGTATGGGGGCCCTACGAGCAGTACTTC.

This chain connects TRBV29-1 to TRBJ2-1, with unresolved D. CDR3 length: 12 amino acids. The V end was cut by 8 bases, the J end by 7 bases, with 15 bases between. Germline-derived CDR1 and CDR2 are SQVTM and ANQGSEA. The chain's CDR3 is CSPQNPPNEQFF. The CDR3 region has the DNA TGCAGCCCACAGAACCCACCGAATGAGCAGTTCTTC.

This clone turned up a few times. The chain links TRBV6-4 to TRBJ1-5; 10 bases align to TRBD1. Germline lookup yields CDR1 MRHNA and CDR2 SNTAGT. The V segment lost 6 bases and the J segment 0 bases; nucleotides outside the gene matches: 11. The CDR3 sequence is 18 residues long. CDR3 sequence reads: CASRRQGAPDYSNQPQHF. CDR3 nucleotide sequence: TGTGCCAGCAGGAGACAGGGGGCGCCCGATTATAGCAATCAGCCCCAGCATTTT.

This sequence joins TRBV9 and TRBJ1-2; TRBD1 aligns across 7 bases. Germline values: CDR1 SGDLS, CDR2 YYNGEE. V was clipped by 8 bases and J by 7 bases; unmatched bases: 5. The CDR3 runs to 11 residues. CDR3 region: CASRQGSGYTF. The CDR3 region has the DNA TGTGCCAGTAGACAGGGAAGTGGCTACACCTTC.

The V gene is TRBV19, the J gene TRBJ1-2, with TRBD1 as a possible D gene (6 bases). Germline values: CDR1 LNHDA, CDR2 SQIVND (reference sequence). V lost 7 bases, J lost 6 bases, and 18 bases lay in between. The CDR3 is 14 amino acids. CDR3 sequence: CASKNHGGHNGYTF. The DNA of the CDR3 is TGTGCCAGTAAAAACCACGGGGGGCATAATGGCTACACCTTC. The variable domain in full, completed from reference TRBV19 and TRBJ1-2, reads DGGITQSPKYLFRKEGQNVTLSCEQNLNHDAMYWYRQDPGQGLRLIYYSQIVNDFQKGDIAEGYSVSREKKESFPLTVTSAQKNPTAFYLCASKNHGGHNGYTFGSGTRLTVV.

The chain joins TRBV5-1 to TRBJ2-7; D may be TRBD1 (5 bases). Looked up from germline, CDR1 is SGHRS and CDR2 is YFSETQ. The CDR3 extends over 13 amino acids. Trimming removed 3 bases from V and 3 bases from J, with 10 bases in between. The CDR3 protein is CASSYGHDYEQYF. In DNA, the CDR3 is TGCGCCAGCAGCTACGGACACGACTACGAGCAGTACTTC.

The chain employs TRBV9 and TRBJ1-5; a possible D gene is TRBD1 (6 bases). Germline V gene lookup returns CDR1 SGDLS and CDR2 YYNGEE. The ends were cut back, 0 bases at V and 4 bases at J, with 11 bases in the middle. The CDR3 is made up of 15 amino acids. The CDR3 reads CASSVEDSPNQPQHF. The CDR3 DNA sequence: TGTGCCAGCAGCGTAGAGGACAGTCCGAATCAGCCCCAGCATTTT.

Here the CDR3 reads CASSVVPSGGQVTGELFF. The DNA of the CDR3 is TGTGCCAGCAGCGTAGTCCCTAGCGGGGGCCAAGTCACCGGGGAGCTGTTTTTT. This sequence joins TRBV9 and TRBJ2-2; 10 bases align to TRBD2. The ends lost 0 bases at V and 4 bases at J; junction bases unmatched: 9. CDR1 and CDR2 (germline): SGDLS, YYNGEE. The CDR3 is 18 residues long. The variable domain in full, with the rest retrieved from reference TRBV9 and TRBJ2-2, is DSGVTQTPKHLITATGQRVTLRCSPRSGDLSVYWYQQSLDQGLQFLIQYYNGEERAKGNILERFSAQQFPDLHSELNLSSLELGDSALYFCASSVVPSGGQVTGELFFGEGSRLTVL.

There are a few counts of this clone. The chain carries TRBV19 and TRBJ2-3; 11 nucleotides line up with TRBD2. Germline lookup yields CDR1 LNHDA and CDR2 SQIVND (reference sequence). This CDR3 comprises 16 residues. V shed 6 bases, J shed 2 bases, and the junction held 7 bases outside the gene matches. CDR3 sequence: CASSPIAGGPTDTQYF. Here the CDR3 DNA reads TGTGCCAGTAGCCCAATAGCGGGGGGGCCCACAGATACGCAGTATTTT.

The V gene is TRBV5-1, the J gene TRBJ2-2; D is uncertain. CDR3 length equals 14 residues. The germline gives CDR1 SGHRS, CDR2 YFSETQ. V lost 1 base to trimming and J lost 1 base, with 5 bases between them. The CDR3: CASSLTWNTGELFF. The CDR3 DNA reads as TGCGCCAGCAGCTTGACTTGGAACACCGGGGAGCTGTTTTTT.